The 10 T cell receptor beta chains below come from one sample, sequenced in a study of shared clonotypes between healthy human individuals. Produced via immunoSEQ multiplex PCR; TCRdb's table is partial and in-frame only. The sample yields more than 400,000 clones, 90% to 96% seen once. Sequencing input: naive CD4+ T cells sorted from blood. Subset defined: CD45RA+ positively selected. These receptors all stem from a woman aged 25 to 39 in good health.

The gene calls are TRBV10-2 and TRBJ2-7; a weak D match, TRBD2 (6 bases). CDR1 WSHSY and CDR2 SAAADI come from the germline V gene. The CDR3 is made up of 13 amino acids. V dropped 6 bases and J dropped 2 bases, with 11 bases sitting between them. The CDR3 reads CASRKTSPYEQYF. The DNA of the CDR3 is TGCGCCAGCAGAAAAACTAGCCCCTACGAGCAGTACTTC.

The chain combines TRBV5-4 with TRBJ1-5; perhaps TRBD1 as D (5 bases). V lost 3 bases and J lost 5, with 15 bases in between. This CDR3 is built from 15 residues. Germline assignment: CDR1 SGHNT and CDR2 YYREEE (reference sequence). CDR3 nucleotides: TGTGCCAGCAGCTCCCGAGGGAGGGGCGATCAGCCCCAGCATTTT. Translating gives CASSSRGRGDQPQHF.

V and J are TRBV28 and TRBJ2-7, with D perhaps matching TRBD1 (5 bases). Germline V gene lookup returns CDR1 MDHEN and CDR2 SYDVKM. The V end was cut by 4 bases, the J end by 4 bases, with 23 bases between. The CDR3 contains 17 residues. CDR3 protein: CASSSSLPTDSNYEQYF. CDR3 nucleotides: TGTGCCAGCAGTTCCTCCCTCCCGACAGATTCTAATTACGAGCAGTACTTC. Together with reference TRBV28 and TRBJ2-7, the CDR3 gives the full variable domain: DVKVTQSSRYLVKRTGEKVFLECVQDMDHENMFWYRQDPGLGLRLIYFSYDVKMKEKGDIPEGYSVSREKKERFSLILESASTNQTSMYLCASSSSLPTDSNYEQYFGPGTRLTVT.

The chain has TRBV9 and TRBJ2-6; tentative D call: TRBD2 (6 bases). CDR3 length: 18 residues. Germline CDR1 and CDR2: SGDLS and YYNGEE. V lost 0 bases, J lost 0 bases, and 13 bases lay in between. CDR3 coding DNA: TGTGCCAGCAGCGTAGCTAACGGGAGCTCCTCTGGGGCCAACGTCCTGACTTTC. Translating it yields CASSVANGSSSGANVLTF.

The CDR3 is CASSLDRGRGGNNEQFF. DNA for the CDR3: TGTGCCAGCAGCTTAGACCGCGGCCGGGGAGGTAACAATGAGCAGTTCTTC. The chain has TRBV11-2 and TRBJ2-1, with D perhaps matching TRBD2 (6 bases). The CDR3 has 17 residues. Germline V gene lookup returns CDR1 SGHAT and CDR2 FQNNGV. Trimming pared 0 bases from V and 5 bases from J, leaving 17 bases between.

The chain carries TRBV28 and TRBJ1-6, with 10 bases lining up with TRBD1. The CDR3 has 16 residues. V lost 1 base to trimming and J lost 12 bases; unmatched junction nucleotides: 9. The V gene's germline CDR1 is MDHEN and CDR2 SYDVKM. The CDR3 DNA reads TGTGCCAGCAGTTTATTATATCAGGGACAGGGGATACCCCTCCACTTT. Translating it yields CASSLLYQGQGIPLHF.

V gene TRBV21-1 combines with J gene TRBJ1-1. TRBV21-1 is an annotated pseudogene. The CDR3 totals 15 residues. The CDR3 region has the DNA TGTGCCAGCAGCAAAGCCCCTACTTTGAACACTGAAGCTTTCTTT. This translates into CASSKAPTLNTEAFF.

The CDR3 DNA reads TGTGCCAGCAGCCCTCAACAGGGGTACTCCTACAATGAGCAGTTCTTC. It is translated as CASSPQQGYSYNEQFF. V is TRBV7-7 and J is TRBJ2-1; TRBD1 matches at 7 bases. Germline CDR1 is SSHAT and CDR2 is FNYEAQ (reference sequence). CDR3 length: 16 residues. Trimming took 5 bases from V and 0 from J; bases not matched to a gene: 7.

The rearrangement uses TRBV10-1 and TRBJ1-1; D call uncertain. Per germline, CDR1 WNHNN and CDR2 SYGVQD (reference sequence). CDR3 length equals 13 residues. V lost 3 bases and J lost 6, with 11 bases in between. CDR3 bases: TGCGCCAGCAGTGAAGTTAGCCAGTCTGAAGCTTTCTTT. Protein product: CASSEVSQSEAFF.

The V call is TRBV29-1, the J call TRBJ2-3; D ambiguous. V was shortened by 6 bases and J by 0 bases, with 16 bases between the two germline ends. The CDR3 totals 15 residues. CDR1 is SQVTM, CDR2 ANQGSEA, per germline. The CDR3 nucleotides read TGCAGCGTCCAGGCAGGCACGATGAGCACAGATACGCAGTATTTT. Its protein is CSVQAGTMSTDTQYF.